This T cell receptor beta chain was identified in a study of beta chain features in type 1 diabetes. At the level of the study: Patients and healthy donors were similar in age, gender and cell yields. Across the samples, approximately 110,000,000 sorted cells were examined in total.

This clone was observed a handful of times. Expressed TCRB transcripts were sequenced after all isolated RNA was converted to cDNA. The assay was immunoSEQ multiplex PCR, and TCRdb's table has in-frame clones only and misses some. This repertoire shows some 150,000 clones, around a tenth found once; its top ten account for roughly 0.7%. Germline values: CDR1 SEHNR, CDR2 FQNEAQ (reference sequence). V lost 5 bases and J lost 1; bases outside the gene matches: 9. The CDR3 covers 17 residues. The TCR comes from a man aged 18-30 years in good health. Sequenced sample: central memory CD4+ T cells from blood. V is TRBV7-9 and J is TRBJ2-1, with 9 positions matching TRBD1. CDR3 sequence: CASSVGTGWASYNEQFF. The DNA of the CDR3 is TGTGCCAGCAGCGTCGGGACAGGGTGGGCTTCCTACAATGAGCAGTTCTTC.